This T cell receptor (beta chain) was captured by sequencing in a study of T cell responses to AZD1222 COVID-19 vaccine. The length of the CDR3 is 15 residues. V shed 2 bases, J shed 3 bases, and the junction held 6 bases outside the gene matches. Germline V lookup: CDR1 SGHTA, CDR2 FQGTGA. On this clone: The antigen remains unidentified.

Study-wide points: Across spike, vaccine-associated CD4 TCRs were found, dominant at 160-218 and 743-854.

Clones were sequenced by immunoSEQ multiplex PCR, and TCRdb holds only the in-frame ones, with some missing. Here the sample spans 100,000 to 150,000 clones, about 89% being singletons. The source material was peripheral blood, sampled on day 0 of AZD1222 vaccination. The V gene is TRBV7-3, the J gene TRBJ1-1; TRBD1 aligns across 7 bases. The TCR sequence derives from an adult in good health. The CDR3 DNA is TGTGCCAGCAGCTTAGACCCGGGACAGTACACTGAAGCTTTCTTT. It encodes CASSLDPGQYTEAFF.